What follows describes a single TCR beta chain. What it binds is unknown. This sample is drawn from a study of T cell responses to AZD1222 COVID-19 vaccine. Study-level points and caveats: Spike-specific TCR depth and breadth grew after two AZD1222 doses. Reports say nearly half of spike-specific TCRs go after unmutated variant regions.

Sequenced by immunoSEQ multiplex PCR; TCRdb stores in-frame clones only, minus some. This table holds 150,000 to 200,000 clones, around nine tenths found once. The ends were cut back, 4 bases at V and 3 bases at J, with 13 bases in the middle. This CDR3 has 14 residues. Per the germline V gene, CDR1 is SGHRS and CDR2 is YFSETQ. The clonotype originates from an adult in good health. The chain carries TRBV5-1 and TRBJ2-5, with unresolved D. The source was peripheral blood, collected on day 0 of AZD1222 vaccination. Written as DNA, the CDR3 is TGCGCCAGCAGCATATCCCCCGGCGAAGAGACCCAGTACTTC. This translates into CASSISPGEETQYF.